The 15 T cell receptor beta chains reported below all come from one sample, sequenced in a study of OX40 agonist ivuxolimab in advanced cancers. The protocol was immunoSEQ multiplex PCR, while the TCRdb copy is restricted to in-frame clones and leaves out a portion. Among roughly 65,000 clones listed, about 82% were seen once. The sample here was CD4+ or CD8+ T cells sorted from blood, taken in a trial of the OX40 agonist ivuxolimab. These receptors all stem from an adult with an advanced solid tumor such as melanoma, head and neck, liver or kidney cancer.

The chain uses TRBV7-3 and TRBJ2-6; tentatively, D is TRBD1 (7 bases). V lost 5 bases and J 4 bases, leaving 15 bases between the germline ends. This CDR3 contains 16 residues. CDR1 and CDR2 from the germline V gene are SGHTA and FQGTGA. CDR3 coding DNA: TGTGCCAGCAGCGAGGAGGGGGCGGACGGGGCCAACGTCCTGACTTTC. This gives the protein CASSEEGADGANVLTF.

The rearrangement links TRBV27 to TRBJ1-6, with D possibly TRBD1 on 5 matching bases. Trimming removed 5 bases at V and 7 bases at J, with 15 bases between. The CDR3 is made up of 15 amino acids. Germline V lookup: CDR1 MNHEY, CDR2 SMNVEV (reference sequence). As DNA, the CDR3 is TGTGCCAGCAGTACCCCAGGGTACCCAAATTCACCCCTCCACTTT. Translating gives CASSTPGYPNSPLHF.

To note about this clone: Different DNA sequences within this sample yield the same CDR3. The chain has TRBV6-5 and TRBJ1-3, with D unresolved. CDR3 length equals 14 residues. CDR1 is MNHEY and CDR2 is SVGAGI in the germline V gene. Deletions cut 5 bases from V and 1 base from J, with 9 bases between. The CDR3 DNA is TGTGCCAGCAGTCCGGGAGGTTCTGGAAACACCATATATTTT. Translated, it gives CASSPGGSGNTIYF.

The V and J genes are TRBV5-1 and TRBJ1-1; no definite D call. V was trimmed by 4 bases and J by 3 bases, leaving 10 bases between them. This CDR3 region has 13 residues. CDR1 and CDR2 (germline): SGHRS, YFSETQ. CDR3 DNA sequence: TGCGCCAGCAGCGTGGACCGGGACACTGAAGCTTTCTTT. Amino acid sequence: CASSVDRDTEAFF. The complete variable domain, with remaining parts taken from reference TRBV5-1 and TRBJ1-1, reads KAGVTQTPRYLIKTRGQQVTLSCSPISGHRSVSWYQQTPGQGLQFLFEYFSETQRNKGNFPGRFSGRQFSNSRSEMNVSTLELGDSALYLCASSVDRDTEAFFGQGTRLTVV.

The rearrangement uses TRBV5-4 and TRBJ2-7; a possible D gene is TRBD2 (7 bases). CDR1 is SGHNT and CDR2 is YYREEE in the germline V gene (reference sequence). The CDR3 is made up of 17 amino acids. V was pared by 0 bases and J by 2 bases, with 18 bases between. As DNA, the CDR3 is TGTGCCAGCAGCTTGGCCGCGGGGGCCGGCCAGACCTACGAGCAGTACTTC. This encodes CASSLAAGAGQTYEQYF.

The chain joins TRBV25-1 to TRBJ2-7, with a weak D call TRBD2 (6 bases). This CDR3 contains 14 residues. Between the trimmed V and J ends, which lost 3 bases and 5 bases, there was a span of 14 bases. Germline V gene sequence: CDR1 MGHDK, CDR2 SYGVNS. The CDR3 reads CASSEYGSRNEQYF. The CDR3 DNA reads TGTGCCAGCAGTGAGTACGGGAGCCGTAACGAGCAGTACTTC.

This chain links TRBV7-2 with TRBJ1-2; 8 positions match TRBD1. The CDR3 extends over 15 amino acids. Trimming took 4 bases from V and 5 from J; bases not matched to a gene: 9. Germline V gives CDR1 SGHTA, CDR2 FQGNSA. This chain's CDR3 is CASSSGWTGQYGYTF. CDR3 nucleotide sequence: TGTGCCAGCAGCTCCGGATGGACAGGGCAATATGGCTACACCTTC.

The chain joins TRBV7-9 to TRBJ1-1; D gene uncertain. Trimming removed 5 bases from V and 4 bases from J, with 11 bases in between. Germline CDR1 and CDR2: SEHNR and FQNEAQ (reference sequence). The CDR3 loop spans 13 amino acids. CDR3 protein: CASSPGVGTEAFF. In DNA, the CDR3 is TGTGCCAGCAGCCCCGGGGTCGGCACTGAAGCTTTCTTT.

Concerning this clone: The germline gene is not matched at one end of the junction; a read error may be the cause. In DNA form, the CDR3 reads TGTGCCGGCAGTAAACAGGGGGCTGAGGGCTACACCTTC. Translated, it gives CAGSKQGAEGYTF. The V and J genes are TRBV5-4 and TRBJ1-2, with 9 bases that match TRBD1. The V gene's germline CDR1 is SGHNT and CDR2 YYREEE (reference sequence). There are 13 residues in the CDR3.

This clone showed up just a few times. The chain employs TRBV6-1 and TRBJ2-7; TRBD1 is a possible D gene (5 bases). This CDR3 has 13 amino acids. V dropped 4 bases and J dropped 5 bases, with 12 bases sitting between them. Germline values: CDR1 MNHNS, CDR2 SASEGT. Here the CDR3 DNA reads TGTGCCAGCAGTGTTCGGACATTTGACGAGCAGTACGTC. Translated: CASSVRTFDEQYV.

This rearrangement joins TRBV6-1 to TRBJ2-3; 9 positions agree with TRBD2. The germline gives CDR1 MNHNS, CDR2 SASEGT. CDR3 length: 17 amino acids. V lost 6 bases and J lost 2; bases outside the gene matches: 12. CDR3 in DNA: TGTGCCAGCAGCGAACTAGCGGGCCGGGGAAACACAGATACGCAGTATTTT. This encodes CASSELAGRGNTDTQYF.

The rearrangement uses TRBV28 and TRBJ1-3; TRBD1 aligns across 9 bases. The CDR3 sequence is 15 residues long. The J segment lost 2 bases and the V segment lost 10 bases, leaving 9 bases of the junction unmatched. Germline CDR1 is MDHEN and CDR2 is SYDVKM. The CDR3 sequence is CATWDRVHTGNTIYF. The DNA of the CDR3 is TGTGCCACCTGGGACAGGGTGCATACTGGAAACACCATATATTTT.

V and J are TRBV28 and TRBJ2-7; TRBD1 is a possible D gene (7 bases). Germline CDR1 is MDHEN and CDR2 is SYDVKM. The CDR3 covers 13 residues. V dropped 6 bases and J dropped 5 bases, with 14 bases sitting between them. CDR3 nucleotide sequence: TGTGCCAGCAGGAGGAGGGACAGCAACGAGCAGTACGTC. This translates into CASRRRDSNEQYV.

This clone was detected only once. Sequence at one end of the junction differs from germline and may be a read error. V is TRBV27 and J is TRBJ1-2, with D possibly being TRBD1 (6 bases). The CDR3 is made up of 14 amino acids. Germline V gene data show CDR1 as MNHEY and CDR2 as SMNVEV (reference sequence). The CDR3 DNA sequence: TGTGCCAGCAGTTTATACAGGGCTACGGGTGGCTACATCTTC. Translated, it gives CASSLYRATGGYIF.

The chain employs TRBV6-1 and TRBJ1-2; D may be TRBD1 (5 bases). The CDR3 length is 14 residues. Trimming took off 7 bases at V and 7 bases at J, with 19 bases between the two ends. Germline assignment: CDR1 MNHNS and CDR2 SASEGT. The CDR3 bases are TGTGCCAGCACCCTCAGGGCCCGAGGGTCTGGCTACACCTTC. It encodes CASTLRARGSGYTF.